The 2 T cell receptor beta chains below were found in one sample sequenced in a study of vaccination effects on CD4 cells after COVID-19. Profiling relied on immunoSEQ multiplex PCR, and the TCRdb table lists in-frame clones only, not all of them. The sample shows 71,000 or so clones, around three quarters of them seen only once. These receptors' antigens are unknown. After expansion with viral peptide pools in the ViraFEST assay, antigen-specific CD4+ T cells were sequenced. The authors isolated CD4+ T cells after nine to eleven days of culture. No vaccinee had earlier SARS-CoV-2 infection, and nucleocapsid antibodies were negative. The material sequenced was CD4+ T cells from PBMCs cultured with HCoV-OC43 spike peptides, taken before COVID-19 vaccination. Subset in this sample: HCoV-OC43 spike overlapping peptide pool stimulation. The receptors shown here come from a human donor who received a COVID-19 vaccine.

This clone was detected a few times. This chain links TRBV5-8 with TRBJ2-3; no reliable D call. V lost 7 bases to trimming and J lost 2 bases, with 17 bases between them. This CDR3 has 15 amino acids. Germline CDR1 reads SGHTS; CDR2 reads YDEGEE. This chain's CDR3 is CASPSALGYTDTQYF. CDR3 in DNA: TGTGCCAGCCCCTCCGCGCTGGGATACACAGATACGCAGTATTTT.

This clone was seen a handful of times. V usage is TRBV1 and J usage is TRBJ2-7; TRBD2, as called in the table, went unchecked against the DNA. TRBV1 represents a pseudogene. This CDR3 spans 15 amino acids. The CDR3 loop is CTSSQRGLVFDEQYV. CDR3 nucleotide sequence: TGCACCAGCAGCCAACGTGGACTAGTCTTCGACGAGCAGTACGTC.